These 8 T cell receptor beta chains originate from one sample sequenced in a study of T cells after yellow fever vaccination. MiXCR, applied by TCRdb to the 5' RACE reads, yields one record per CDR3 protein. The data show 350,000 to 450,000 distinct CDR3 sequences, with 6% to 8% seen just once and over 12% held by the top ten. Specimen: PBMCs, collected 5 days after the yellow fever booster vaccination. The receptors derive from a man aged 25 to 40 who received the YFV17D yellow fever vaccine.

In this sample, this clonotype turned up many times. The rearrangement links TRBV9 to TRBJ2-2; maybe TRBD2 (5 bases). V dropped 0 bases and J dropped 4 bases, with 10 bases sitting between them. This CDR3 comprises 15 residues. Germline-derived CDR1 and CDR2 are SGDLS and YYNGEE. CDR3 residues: CASSVATAATGELFF. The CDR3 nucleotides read TGTGCCAGCAGCGTAGCTACAGCGGCCACCGGGGAGCTGTTTTTT.

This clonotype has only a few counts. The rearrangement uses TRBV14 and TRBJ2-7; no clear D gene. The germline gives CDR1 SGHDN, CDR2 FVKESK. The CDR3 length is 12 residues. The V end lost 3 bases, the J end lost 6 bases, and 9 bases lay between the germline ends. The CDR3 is CASSQMRSEQYF. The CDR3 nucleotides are TGTGCCAGCAGCCAGATGCGGTCCGAGCAGTACTTC.

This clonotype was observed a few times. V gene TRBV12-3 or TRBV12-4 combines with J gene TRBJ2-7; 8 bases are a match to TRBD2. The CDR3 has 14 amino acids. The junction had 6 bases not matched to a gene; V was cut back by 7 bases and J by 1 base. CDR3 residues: CASTTGLGSYEQYF. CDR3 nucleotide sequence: TGTGCCAGCACGACGGGACTAGGTTCCTACGAGCAGTACTTC.

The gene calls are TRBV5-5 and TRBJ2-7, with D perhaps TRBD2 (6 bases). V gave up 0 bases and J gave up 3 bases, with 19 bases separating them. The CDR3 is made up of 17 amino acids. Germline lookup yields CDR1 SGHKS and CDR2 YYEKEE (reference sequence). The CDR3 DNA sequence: TGTGCCAGCAGCTTGGGGCCGTTTAGCGGAGACAGCTACGAGCAGTACTTC. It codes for CASSLGPFSGDSYEQYF. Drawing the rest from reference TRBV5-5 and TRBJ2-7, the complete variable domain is DAGVTQSPTHLIKTRGQQVTLRCSPISGHKSVSWYQQVLGQGPQFIFQYYEKEERGRGNFPDRFSARQFPNYSSELNVNALLLGDSALYLCASSLGPFSGDSYEQYFGPGTRLTVT.

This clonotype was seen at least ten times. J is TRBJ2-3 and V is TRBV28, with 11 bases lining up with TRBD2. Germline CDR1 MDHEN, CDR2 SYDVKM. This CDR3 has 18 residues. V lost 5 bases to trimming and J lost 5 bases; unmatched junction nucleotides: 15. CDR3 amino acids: CASSLTPFSGRAEDTQYF. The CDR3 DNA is TGTGCCAGCAGTCTTACCCCCTTTAGCGGGAGGGCTGAAGATACGCAGTATTTT.

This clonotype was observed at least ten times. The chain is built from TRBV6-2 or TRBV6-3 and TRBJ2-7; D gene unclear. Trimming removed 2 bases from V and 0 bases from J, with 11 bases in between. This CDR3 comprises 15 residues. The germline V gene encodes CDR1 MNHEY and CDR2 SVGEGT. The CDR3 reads CASSYDPESSYEQYF. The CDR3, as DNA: TGTGCCAGCAGTTACGACCCGGAGAGCTCCTACGAGCAGTACTTC.

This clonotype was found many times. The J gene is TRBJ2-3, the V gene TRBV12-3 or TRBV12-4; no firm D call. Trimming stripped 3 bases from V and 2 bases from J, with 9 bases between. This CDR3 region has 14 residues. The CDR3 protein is CASSLGAVTDTQYF. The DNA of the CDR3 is TGTGCCAGCAGTTTGGGCGCGGTCACAGATACGCAGTATTTT.

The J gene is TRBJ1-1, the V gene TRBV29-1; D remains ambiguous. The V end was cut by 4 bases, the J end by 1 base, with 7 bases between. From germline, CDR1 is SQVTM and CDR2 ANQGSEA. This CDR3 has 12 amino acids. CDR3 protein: CSVVSGNTEAFF. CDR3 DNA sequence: TGCAGCGTTGTTTCTGGGAACACTGAAGCTTTCTTT.